This entry lists 22 T cell receptor beta chains sequenced from one sample in a study of T cell repertoires in cytomegalovirus infection. MiXCR was run by TCRdb on the reads, yielding one entry per CDR3 protein. This table has around 740,000 distinct CDR3 sequences, roughly 35% appearing once. Specimen: PBMCs. The receptors originated from a human donor in good health (CMV status not recorded). Some clones in this sample may be carry-over from other donors' samples.

V is TRBV19 and J is TRBJ1-5; no firm D call. The ends were cut back, 6 bases at V and 7 bases at J, with 22 bases in the middle. The CDR3 runs 16 residues. The V gene's germline CDR1 is LNHDA and CDR2 SQIVND (reference sequence). The CDR3 sequence: CASSFRPGPLDQPQHF. The CDR3 bases are TGTGCCAGTAGCTTCAGGCCCGGACCCCTAGACCAGCCCCAGCATTTT.

J is TRBJ2-5 and V is TRBV7-6, with D perhaps matching TRBD1 (5 bases). CDR3 length: 14 residues. Trimming took 4 bases from V and 2 from J, leaving 11 bases between them. CDR1 and CDR2 from the germline V gene are SGHVS and FNYEAQ. CDR3 amino acids: CASSSRQSQETQYF. Here the CDR3 DNA reads TGTGCCAGCAGCTCTCGACAGTCTCAAGAGACCCAGTACTTC.

V is TRBV7-8 and J is TRBJ2-7; D uncertain. Germline-derived CDR1 and CDR2 are SGHVS and FQNEAQ. V lost 5 bases, J lost 0 bases, and 8 bases lay in between. The CDR3 totals 13 residues. The CDR3 region has the DNA TGTGCCAGCAGCCTGATCCGCTCCTACGAGCAGTACTTC. Translating it yields CASSLIRSYEQYF.

This clonotype was picked up a small number of times. The rearrangement joins TRBV6-5 to TRBJ1-5, with 8 bases identical to TRBD1. V trimming: 6 bases; J trimming: 1 base; junction bases outside the gene matches: 8. CDR1 MNHEY and CDR2 SVGAGI come from the germline V gene. This CDR3 is 16 amino acids long. The CDR3 region has the DNA TGTGCCAGCAGACCCCACAGGGGGAACAGCAATCAGCCCCAGCATTTT. This encodes CASRPHRGNSNQPQHF.

The rearrangement uses TRBV29-1 and TRBJ2-5, with D possibly being TRBD1 (6 bases). This CDR3 is 11 amino acids long. The V gene's germline CDR1 is SQVTM and CDR2 ANQGSEA. V was trimmed by 8 bases and J by 0 bases, leaving 7 bases between them. The CDR3 DNA follows: TGCAGCCAGGGGTACCAAGAGACCCAGTACTTC. Amino acid sequence: CSQGYQETQYF.

This clonotype was observed once. An end of the junction differs from the germline gene, which may be a read error. The chain uses TRBV27 and TRBJ1-5; 8 bases match TRBD1. The CDR3 extends over 14 amino acids. CDR1 is MNHEY, CDR2 SMNVEV, per germline (reference sequence). The CDR3 region is CASRRTGSNQPPHF. In nucleotides, the CDR3 is TGTGCCAGCAGACGGACAGGGAGCAATCAGCCCCCGCATTTT.

This clonotype appeared a few times. CDR3 amino acids: CASSLGFGGLGTEAFF. CDR3 in DNA: TGTGCCAGCAGCTTAGGGTTCGGGGGGTTGGGCACTGAAGCTTTCTTT. The chain has TRBV7-8 and TRBJ1-1; maybe TRBD1 (5 bases). V dropped 1 base and J dropped 4 bases, with 16 bases sitting between them. CDR1 is SGHVS, CDR2 FQNEAQ, per germline. The CDR3 contains 16 residues.

This clonotype came up a few times. The J gene is TRBJ1-2, the V gene TRBV30; D uncertain. The germline V gene encodes CDR1 GTSNPN and CDR2 SVGIG (reference sequence). V was pared by 4 bases and J by 2 bases, with 8 bases between. This CDR3 has 12 residues. CDR3 loop: CAWMNSNYGYTF. For the CDR3, the DNA is TGTGCCTGGATGAACAGCAACTATGGCTACACCTTC.

The chain links TRBV27 to TRBJ1-1; D is perhaps TRBD1 (5 bases). This CDR3 spans 12 amino acids. Germline V lookup: CDR1 MNHEY, CDR2 SMNVEV (reference sequence). V lost 4 bases and J 7 bases, leaving 10 bases between the germline ends. The chain's CDR3 is CASSWPGGEAFF. The CDR3, as DNA: TGTGCCAGCAGTTGGCCCGGGGGTGAAGCTTTCTTT.

This clonotype was seen many times. The V and J genes are TRBV7-2 and TRBJ1-5; possibly TRBD1 for D (5 bases). In germline, CDR1 is SGHTA, CDR2 FQGNSA. V was clipped by 1 base and J by 2 bases, with 15 bases between them. CDR3 size: 17 residues. This chain's CDR3 is CASSLGVGAAGNQPQHF. For the CDR3, the DNA is TGTGCCAGCAGCTTAGGGGTAGGGGCGGCAGGCAATCAGCCCCAGCATTTT.

The chain links TRBV7-3 to TRBJ1-2, with TRBD1 as a possible D gene (6 bases). Trimming cost V 5 bases and J 7 bases, with 20 bases left between them. The CDR3 has 15 residues. The germline gives CDR1 SGHTA, CDR2 FQGTGA. Written as DNA, the CDR3 is TGTGCCAGCAGCATAGATCCGATGGGGGGCGGTGGCTACACCTTC. Translation: CASSIDPMGGGGYTF.

This clonotype has just a few counts. The chain combines TRBV27 with TRBJ2-2; D unresolved. CDR1 is MNHEY and CDR2 is SMNVEV in the germline V gene (reference sequence). The CDR3 is 13 amino acids. The V end was cut by 5 bases, the J end by 5 bases, with 9 bases between. CDR3 bases: TGTGCCAGCAGTCTGAGCTGGACCGGGGAGCTGTTTTTT. Translation: CASSLSWTGELFF.

This chain links TRBV11-3 with TRBJ2-3; D perhaps matches TRBD1 (6 bases). The V gene lost 2 bases and the J gene lost 6 bases, with 12 bases spanning the gap. This CDR3 is 14 amino acids long. Germline V gives CDR1 SGHNT, CDR2 YENEEA. CDR3 protein: CASSLKAGVDTQYF. The DNA of the CDR3 is TGTGCCAGCAGCTTAAAGGCAGGGGTGGATACGCAGTATTTT.

This clonotype was observed a handful of times. This sequence joins TRBV25-1 and TRBJ2-3, with D perhaps matching TRBD1 or TRBD2 (6 bases each). V dropped 5 bases and J dropped 10 bases, with 13 bases sitting between them. The CDR3 extends over 12 amino acids. CDR1 MGHDK and CDR2 SYGVNS come from the germline V gene. This CDR3 reads CASSLGGTSQYF. CDR3 nucleotide sequence: TGTGCCAGCAGTCTAGGGGGGACGTCGCAGTATTTT.

The CDR3 nucleotides are TGTGCCAGCAGCCCCCCGGGAAAAAGCACAGATACGCAGTATTTT. It translates to CASSPPGKSTDTQYF. The chain carries TRBV28 and TRBJ2-3; tentative D call: TRBD2 (5 bases). V dropped 6 bases and J dropped 0 bases, with 13 bases sitting between them. This CDR3 is 15 amino acids long. CDR1 and CDR2 from the germline V gene are MDHEN and SYDVKM.

The chain couples TRBV20-1 to TRBJ1-4; D not resolved. CDR1 is DFQATT, CDR2 SNEGSKA, per germline (reference sequence). Trimming removed 4 bases at V and 5 bases at J, with 8 bases between. There are 12 residues in the CDR3. The CDR3 loop reads CSATGRNEKLFF. The CDR3 region has the DNA TGCAGTGCTACTGGACGGAATGAAAAACTGTTTTTT.

This clonotype has only a few counts. This rearrangement joins TRBV19 to TRBJ2-5; 8 nucleotides line up with TRBD1. V trimming: 8 bases; J trimming: 4 bases; junction bases outside the gene matches: 9. The CDR3 length is 14 residues. Germline values: CDR1 LNHDA, CDR2 SQIVND (reference sequence). The DNA for the CDR3 is TGTGCCAGTGGAGACAGGGGATTGGGAGAGACCCAGTACTTC. Its translation is CASGDRGLGETQYF.

The sample holds many counts of this clonotype. The chain links TRBV28 to TRBJ2-5, with D uncertain. The CDR3 has 11 amino acids. Trimming took 2 bases from V and 9 from J, leaving 7 bases between them. The germline gives CDR1 MDHEN, CDR2 SYDVKM. CDR3 in amino acids: CASSLSRAQYF. CDR3 sequence (DNA): TGTGCCAGCAGTTTAAGTCGAGCCCAGTACTTC.

The rearrangement links TRBV7-6 to TRBJ2-2; possible D gene TRBD2, 5 bases. Trimming removed 6 bases from V and 5 bases from J, with 10 bases in between. Germline V lookup: CDR1 SGHVS, CDR2 FNYEAQ. The CDR3 length is 13 residues. DNA for the CDR3: TGTGCCAGCAGGTTAACTAGTACCGGGGAGCTGTTTTTT. Amino acid sequence: CASRLTSTGELFF.

J is TRBJ2-3 and V is TRBV7-2; D might be TRBD2 (5 bases). The germline CDR1 and CDR2 sequences are SGHTA and FQGNSA. The V and J ends lost 5 bases and 1 base respectively, with 16 bases between them. This CDR3 has 16 amino acids. CDR3 sequence (DNA): TGTGCCAGCAGCCTGGTGATCGGGGTGGGCACAGATACGCAGTATTTT. Its translation: CASSLVIGVGTDTQYF. The full variable domain, rest sourced from reference TRBV7-2 and TRBJ2-3, is GAGVSQSPSNKVTEKGKDVELRCDPISGHTALYWYRQSLGQGLEFLIYFQGNSAPDKSGLPSDRFSAERTGGSVSTLTIQRTQQEDSAVYLCASSLVIGVGTDTQYFGPGTRLTVL.

The V gene is TRBV5-1, the J gene TRBJ2-1, with TRBD2 matching over 7 bases. The germline gives CDR1 SGHRS, CDR2 YFSETQ. The CDR3 sequence is 15 residues long. Trimming at V came to 1 base and at J to 3 bases, leaving 4 bases not matched to a gene. The CDR3: CASSLTLAVYNEQFF. CDR3 DNA: TGCGCCAGCAGCTTGACTCTAGCGGTCTACAATGAGCAGTTCTTC.

The chain employs TRBV6-1 and TRBJ1-6, with D possibly matching TRBD1 (5 bases). Germline-derived CDR1 and CDR2 are MNHNS and SASEGT. The CDR3 spans 15 residues. V lost 1 base, J lost 7 bases, and 11 bases lay in between. The CDR3, as DNA: TGTGCCAGCAGTGAAGGGGGCCCGAGGAATTCACCCCTCCACTTT. Protein product: CASSEGGPRNSPLHF.